Presented here are 16 T cell receptor beta chains from one specimen sequenced in a study of shared clonotypes between healthy human individuals. Sequencing was performed with immunoSEQ multiplex PCR; in TCRdb, only in-frame clones are kept and a portion is missing. The sample records roughly 500,000 clones, around 80% being singletons. What was sequenced was PBMCs. These receptor sequences come from a middle-aged woman in good health. Some clones in this sample may be carry-over from other donors' samples.

The gene calls are TRBV29-1 and TRBJ2-5; D unresolved. V was clipped by 8 bases and J by 1 base, with 14 bases between them. Germline lookup yields CDR1 SQVTM and CDR2 ANQGSEA. The CDR3 has 13 amino acids. CDR3 sequence reads: CSTHTNAQETQYF. CDR3 DNA: TGCAGCACGCACACGAACGCCCAAGAGACCCAGTACTTC.

V usage is TRBV28 and J usage is TRBJ2-3; 10 bases align to TRBD2. The CDR3 runs to 17 residues. Germline V gene lookup returns CDR1 MDHEN and CDR2 SYDVKM. In nucleotides, the CDR3 is TGTGCTACTCTGAGCACGAAAGCGGGAGGGGGGGCAGATACGCAGTATTTT. Its protein product is CATLSTKAGGGADTQYF.

The genes are TRBV19 and TRBJ2-3, with D perhaps TRBD2 (6 bases). Trimming took off 3 bases at V and 2 bases at J, with 18 bases between the two ends. CDR1 is LNHDA, CDR2 SQIVND, per germline (reference sequence). This CDR3 region has 17 residues. The CDR3 nucleotides are TGTGCCAGTAGTATCGGTGTCGGGGGATTGGTCACAGATACGCAGTATTTT. As protein: CASSIGVGGLVTDTQYF.

The rearrangement links TRBV28 to TRBJ2-7; 8 positions agree with TRBD2. V shed 6 bases and J 4 bases; nucleotides not matched to a gene: 14. The CDR3 length is 16 residues. Germline values: CDR1 MDHEN, CDR2 SYDVKM. In DNA, the CDR3 is TGTGCCAGCAGCTCCCCGAGACTAGCGATAAAATACGAGCAGTACTTC. Its protein is CASSSPRLAIKYEQYF.

This rearrangement joins TRBV2 to TRBJ2-3; D ambiguous. The CDR3 totals 14 residues. In germline, CDR1 is SNHLY, CDR2 FYNNEI. V dropped 5 bases and J dropped 0 bases, with 9 bases sitting between them. CDR3 loop: CASSLSKSTDTQYF. In DNA, the CDR3 is TGTGCCAGCAGTTTGTCCAAGAGCACAGATACGCAGTATTTT.

The chain has TRBV6-6 and TRBJ2-1; a possible D gene is TRBD2 (6 bases). Germline values: CDR1 MNHNY, CDR2 SVGAGI (reference sequence). The V end was cut by 10 bases, the J end by 15 bases, with 31 bases between. The CDR3 spans 15 residues. The CDR3, as DNA: TGTGCCATCCTGAACACATCCGGGAGCCATTACCACCCGTTCTTC. The encoded protein is CAILNTSGSHYHPFF.

This clone showed up just once. One end of the junction fails to match germline, which may point to a read error. V is TRBV10-3 and J is TRBJ2-5; D is unclear. The CDR3 has 12 amino acids. Germline V lookup: CDR1 ENHRY, CDR2 SYGVKD. The CDR3 sequence: CAISETPGQTDF. The CDR3 DNA follows: TGTGCCATCAGTGAAACACCGGGCCAGACCGACTTC.

The rearrangement joins TRBV28 to TRBJ1-1; 7 bases line up with TRBD1. V trimming: 6 bases; J trimming: 4 bases; junction bases outside the gene matches: 8. The CDR3 has 14 residues. From germline, CDR1 is MDHEN and CDR2 SYDVKM. The CDR3 DNA reads as TGTGCCAGCAGCCGTGACAGGGCCAGCACTGAAGCTTTCTTT. Translated: CASSRDRASTEAFF.

This clone has at least ten counts. The chain joins TRBV30 to TRBJ1-1; 9 bases agree with TRBD1. CDR1 and CDR2 (germline): GTSNPN, SVGIG (reference sequence). This CDR3 is built from 13 residues. V shed 1 base, J shed 4 bases, and the junction held 1 base outside the gene matches. The CDR3 region is CAWSATGGTEAFF. The DNA for the CDR3 is TGTGCCTGGAGTGCGACAGGGGGCACTGAAGCTTTCTTT.

To note about this clone: One junction end disagrees with the germline gene, perhaps due to a read error. The chain employs TRBV7-2 and TRBJ2-2; TRBD2 agrees at 8 bases. Looked up from germline, CDR1 is SGHTA and CDR2 is FQGNSA. The CDR3 contains 15 residues. The CDR3 DNA is TGTGCCAGCAGCTTTTTAGCGGGAAGCACCGGGGAGCTGCTTTTT. It is translated as CASSFLAGSTGELLF.

This chain uses TRBV6-6 with TRBJ2-3, with 7 bases lining up with TRBD2. V trimming: 7 bases; J trimming: 15 bases; junction bases outside the gene matches: 16. The CDR3 is 13 amino acids. Germline CDR1 and CDR2: MNHNY and SVGAGI (reference sequence). The chain's CDR3 is CASTISGAGVSYF. Here the CDR3 DNA reads TGTGCCAGCACCATTTCCGGGGCGGGAGTGTCCTATTTT.

This sequence joins TRBV5-4 and TRBJ2-2, with D possibly TRBD2 on 6 matching bases. Germline V gene sequence: CDR1 SGHNT, CDR2 YYREEE (reference sequence). V dropped 0 bases and J dropped 6 bases, with 9 bases sitting between them. This CDR3 has 14 amino acids. The DNA of the CDR3 is TGTGCCAGCAGCTTGGGGGACTCCGCCGGGGAGCTGTTTTTT. It translates to CASSLGDSAGELFF.

The rearrangement joins TRBV18 to TRBJ2-5, with 9 bases fitting TRBD2. V shed 1 base and J 4 bases; nucleotides not matched to a gene: 4. The length of the CDR3 is 15 residues. Germline CDR1 KGHSH, CDR2 LQKENI. CDR3 in amino acids: CASSPRQREAETQYF. The CDR3 nucleotides are TGTGCCAGCTCACCACGCCAGCGGGAGGCAGAGACCCAGTACTTC.

This clone showed up just a few times. The chain uses TRBV28 and TRBJ1-3, with TRBD1 as a possible D gene (5 bases). With 7 bases removed from V and 7 bases from J, the gap between germline ends came to 17 bases. This CDR3 region has 14 residues. Germline loops: CDR1 MDHEN, CDR2 SYDVKM. The CDR3 is CASTSRGRSNTIYF. Written as DNA, the CDR3 is TGTGCCAGCACCTCCCGGGGCAGGTCCAACACCATATATTTT.

On this clone: Other DNA sequences from this sample encode an identical CDR3 as well. The V and J genes are TRBV19 and TRBJ2-7, with D unresolved. V lost 3 bases and J lost 0, with 9 bases in between. Germline loops: CDR1 LNHDA, CDR2 SQIVND (reference sequence). The CDR3 spans 14 residues. The CDR3 DNA sequence: TGTGCCAGTAGTATTGCAGGACCCTCCTACGAGCAGTACTTC. Protein sequence: CASSIAGPSYEQYF. Filled out from reference TRBV19 and TRBJ2-7, the complete variable domain reads DGGITQSPKYLFRKEGQNVTLSCEQNLNHDAMYWYRQDPGQGLRLIYYSQIVNDFQKGDIAEGYSVSREKKESFPLTVTSAQKNPTAFYLCASSIAGPSYEQYFGPGTRLTVT.

The chain carries TRBV4-3 and TRBJ2-2, with D hard to call. V was trimmed by 0 bases and J by 0 bases, leaving 11 bases between them. CDR1 is LGHNA and CDR2 is YSLEER in the germline V gene. CDR3 length equals 17 residues. CDR3 sequence (DNA): TGCGCCAGCAGCCAAGACTTGCACAGAACGAACACCGGGGAGCTGTTTTTT. This translates into CASSQDLHRTNTGELFF.